The text below deals with one T cell receptor (beta chain). Original handling: Amplification of reference gene primers was used by the study to estimate nucleated cell counts. TCRdb keeps only in-frame clones here, not all; method: immunoSEQ multiplex PCR. The D gene and trimming were derived from the DNA, and the V and J assignments and clone size from that table. In the table there are about 240,000 clones, around 81% of which are singletons. The length of the CDR3 is 14 residues. The V end was cut by 3 bases, the J end by 1 base, with 9 bases between. CDR1 is MNHNS, CDR2 SASEGT, per germline. The sample belongs to a study of blood T cell repertoires in COVID-19. Looking at the study overall: Spain, Italy and the United States supplied samples that represented acute and convalescent COVID-19. The cDNA or gDNA used as material had been derived from T cells, B-cell-depleted T cells, or PBMCs.

The sequenced sample was peripheral blood. The chain employs TRBV6-1 and TRBJ2-5; tentative D call: TRBD2 (6 bases). This sequence was found in a man aged 25-40 years who had recovered from COVID-19. The CDR3 nucleotides read TGTGCCAGCAGTGAGGGGGGTGGCCAAGAGACCCAGTACTTC. This sequence encodes CASSEGGGQETQYF.